A selection of T cell receptor beta chains follows, all from one sample in a study of T cell repertoires in cytomegalovirus infection. One entry per CDR3 protein results from TCRdb running MiXCR on the reads. Here the sample spans 250,000 to 300,000 distinct CDR3 sequences, over 15% being singletons. The material sequenced was CD8+ T cells from PBMCs. Every receptor here comes from a human donor in good health (CMV status not recorded). Some clones in this sample may be carry-over from other donors' samples. Each CDR3 is given without its conserved first and last residue. The order of the fields is clone size, V gene, D gene, J gene, CDR3 protein. The D gene is left open where the match is weak. Clone size is given for some rows only: seen once, a few or many times, or a class if the clone is expanded.

many	TRBV12-3/TRBV12-4	NA	TRBJ1-2	ASSLGGINGYT
many	TRBV7-9	NA	TRBJ2-1	ASSPPSTYSYNEQF
many	TRBV24-1	TRBD1	TRBJ1-1	ATSDKTGNEAF
many	TRBV4-2	NA	TRBJ2-3	ASSQGPDTQY
many	TRBV6-2/TRBV6-3	NA	TRBJ2-1	ASSYVAEQF
NA	TRBV5-6	TRBD1	TRBJ1-6	ASSLQQGWSPLH
NA	TRBV7-3	NA	TRBJ1-2	ASSLSDRDHYGYT
many	TRBV12-3/TRBV12-4	TRBD1	TRBJ1-5	ASSGTGFNQPQH
many	TRBV7-9	NA	TRBJ1-1	ASSLVWGNTEAF
many	TRBV14	NA	TRBJ1-2	ASSPHRNYGYT
NA	TRBV29-1	NA	TRBJ1-1	SVEDGASRAKGPEAF
NA	TRBV7-6	NA	TRBJ2-1	ASSLSEGRGGDEQF
NA	TRBV29-1	TRBD2	TRBJ2-7	SVELAGGTYEQY
NA	TRBV27	TRBD1	TRBJ2-7	ATKEGQGIYYEQY
many	TRBV2	NA	TRBJ2-7	ASSDNLAMYYEQY
NA	TRBV13	TRBD1	TRBJ1-2	ASIPRGRANYGYT
once	TRBV6-2/TRBV6-3	NA	TRBJ2-2	ASSPRGATLQGTTGELF
many	TRBV28	TRBD1	TRBJ2-5	ASSLGQSKVETQY
few	TRBV4-1	NA	TRBJ2-3	ASSQGAFRSTDTQY
few	TRBV29-1	TRBD2	TRBJ2-5	SVEDPGGRIETQY
few	TRBV7-9	TRBD1	TRBJ1-2	ASSGTSTGGASGYGYT
NA	TRBV28	TRBD1	TRBJ1-5	ASGYRGLGDQPQH
many	TRBV6-1	NA	TRBJ2-7	ASSSNWAQGEQY
NA	TRBV27	NA	TRBJ1-2	ASSFGNGEGYT
NA	TRBV5-1	NA	TRBJ2-2	ASTPLGSNTGELF
many	TRBV4-2	NA	TRBJ2-7	ASSQAREAEQY
NA	TRBV20-1	NA	TRBJ2-2	SARFAGVNTGELF
NA	TRBV25-1	NA	TRBJ1-4	ASSSGGGNEKLF
NA	TRBV15	NA	TRBJ1-5	ATSRDRRSQPQH
many	TRBV7-9	NA	TRBJ1-2	ASSANREGYT
NA	TRBV19	TRBD1	TRBJ1-1	ASSSLPGTGDHTEAF
many	TRBV28	TRBD1	TRBJ2-5	ASSSGQGARETQY
many	TRBV27	NA	TRBJ2-5	ASSLGTGGEVETQY
many	TRBV6-1	NA	TRBJ2-5	ASSWTRSRGAETQY
few	TRBV11-2	NA	TRBJ1-2	ASSPNRASGYT
many	TRBV2	NA	TRBJ1-1	ASRDTGYAEAF
NA	TRBV4-1	NA	TRBJ2-7	ASSQITGPSYEQY
few	TRBV6-4	NA	TRBJ2-1	ASSEGHNEQF
many	TRBV2	NA	TRBJ1-1	ASSDRREVVAEAF
NA	TRBV13	NA	TRBJ2-7	ASSLGRGPFYEQY